This T cell receptor beta chain was sequenced in a study of Ad26.COV2.S vaccination and SARS-CoV-2 variants (dated by TCRdb to the early 2020s). Background for the entire study: Donors in the vaccine arm were drawn from COV1001, a multicentre, randomized, double-blind, placebo-controlled phase I-IIa trial testing Ad26.COV2.S in healthy adults. Trial participants were randomized into five groups of five: low-dose or high-dose Ad26.COV2.S given once or twice, or placebo on both occasions. TCRbeta repertoire sequencing served as the tool for gauging how specific and how broad the SARS-CoV-2-reactive T cell receptors were following Ad26.COV2.S vaccination. Blinding of investigators to trial group allocation was maintained during experiments and outcome assessment. The TCR-sequenced set comprised about 32 samples: some 20 Ad26.COV2.S vaccine recipients, 5 placebo recipients and 8 SARS-CoV-2 convalescent individuals. Dosing of Ad26.COV2.S was intramuscular, at either 5x10^10 or 1x10^11 viral particles, delivered as one shot or as two shots spaced 56 days apart.

The immunoSEQ Assay was the method used to sequence TCRbeta CDR3 regions. After extraction, genomic DNA underwent amplification by bias-controlled multiplex PCR, followed by high-throughput sequencing. Per the authors' processing: To quantify the absolute abundance of every unique TCRbeta CDR3 region, sequences were collapsed and filtered. T cell fraction was estimated by normalization of TCRbeta template counts to usable DNA, with usable DNA being measured through amplification of reference genes present in all nucleated cells. Repertoire TCRs were annotated as SARS-CoV-2-specific when V gene, CDR3 amino acid sequence and J gene were exactly matched to a known reactive TCR set. The reference SARS-CoV-2 TCR set was obtained from MIRA and was filtered for enrichment in COVID-19-positive ImmuneCODE repertoires, whereby public or cross-reactive TCRs were removed. Based on the MIRA antigens, annotated TCRs were further analysed at the level of specific ORF or position within ORF. Breadth was defined as the number of annotated unique rearrangements divided by the total number of unique productive rearrangements, and depth was defined as the summed frequency of the annotated unique rearrangements. Two-sided Wilcoxon rank-sum tests were used to compare TCR breadth between groups. TCRdb stores this immuneACCESS table with in-frame sequences only. Part of the clones is absent; in the studies checked, under half of the shortfall reflects unresolved V genes, and no reason is known for the rest. For V, J and clone size, that table is used; D and trimming come from the DNA. The sample table holds some 410,000 clones, of which about nine tenths were seen once. The leading ten clones occupy around 1.7% of the sample.

About this clone itself: Its antigen has not been determined. Base-call qualities are not available, and no considerably larger clone is one nucleotide away.

Taken from cysteine to phenylalanine, the CDR3 has 15 residues. Only CDR3 DNA remains: 45 bases, in frame from the first base. Trimming takes 0 bases from V and 0 bases from J, and the germline ends sit 5 bases apart. The germline V gene supplies CDR1 LGHNA and CDR2 YSLEER. The study at large found these results: Non-spike TCR breadth was comparable between vaccine and placebo recipients, consistent with the vaccine containing only spike. After vaccination, substantial breadth of spike-specific CD8+ and CD4+ T cell responses was reported. The study was not powered to compare responses between vaccine doses or regimens. The authors noted that total T cell responses may have been underestimated by the TCR breadth and depth analyses. Spike-specific TCR breadth was higher in Ad26.COV2.S recipients than in placebo recipients (P = 0.0014).

The sample's treatment or condition, from its label and the paper: around 19 received Ad26.COV2.S at low or high dose, single or two shots; several received placebo; per-sample allocation not given. Repertoires of vaccine and placebo recipients were sequenced from samples taken on day 63 after the first injection. Between 29 July and 7 August 2020, Cohort 1b enrolled 20 to 30 adults aged 18-55 years at one site in Boston, USA. Ad26.COV2.S consisted of a replication-incompetent adenovirus type 26 vector by which a prefusion-stabilized SARS-CoV-2 spike protein from the original Wuhan strain was expressed.

The sequence is built from TRBV4-3 and TRBJ1-4; a confident D gene designation cannot be given. The clonotype originates from a person aged 18-60 years who received the Ad26.COV2.S COVID-19 vaccine or a placebo. The specimen was peripheral blood, collected in a trial of Ad26.COV2.S vaccine versus placebo. The CDR3 protein sequence reads: CASSQDWSTNEKLFF. The nucleotide sequence reads as follows: TGCGCCAGCAGCCAAGATTGGTCAACTAATGAAAAACTGTTTTTT.